The next 28 T cell receptor beta chains were all read from a single sample in a study of human T cells and chemical hapten exposure. Time point specified: pre-sensitization, week 0. Regarding treatment: therapeutic diphenylcyclopropenone sensitization with weekly scalp DPC. Each CDR3 protein is one row after TCRdb ran MiXCR on the RACE reads. The sample includes under 50,000 distinct CDR3 sequences, approximately 7.6% seen only once; the top ten take around 1.4%. Sequenced here: whole blood, sampled in connection with sensitization to the hapten diphenylcyclopropenone (DPC). The source of these receptors is a woman aged 45-60 years with alopecia areata. Some clones in this sample may be carry-over from other donors' samples.

V and J are TRBV12-3 or TRBV12-4 and TRBJ2-3, with 7 positions matching TRBD2. Trimming at V came to 0 bases and at J to 3 bases, leaving 3 bases not matched to a gene. The CDR3 spans 15 residues. As DNA, the CDR3 is TGTGCCAGCAGTTTAGCGGGAGGGCTGACAGATACGCAGTATTTT. Translating it yields CASSLAGGLTDTQYF.

This clonotype showed up many times. The chain uses TRBV3-1 and TRBJ2-7, with no clear D. Germline assignment: CDR1 LGHDT and CDR2 YNNKEL (reference sequence). The V gene lost 3 bases and the J gene lost 0 bases, with 6 bases spanning the gap. This CDR3 has 13 residues. The CDR3 nucleotides read TGTGCCAGCAGCCATCCTGGCTCCTACGAGCAGTACTTC. Translation gives CASSHPGSYEQYF.

This clonotype was seen only a few times. This chain uses TRBV2 with TRBJ2-7; D remains unclear. CDR1 and CDR2 from the germline V gene are SNHLY and FYNNEI. V lost 1 base, J lost 10 bases, and 5 bases lay in between. This CDR3 has 10 amino acids. CDR3: CASSEVIQYF. The DNA for the CDR3 is TGTGCCAGCAGTGAAGTTATCCAGTACTTC. Full variable domain (remainder filled in from reference TRBV2 and TRBJ2-7): EPEVTQTPSHQVTQMGQEVILRCVPISNHLYFYWYRQILGQKVEFLVSFYNNEISEKSEIFDDQFSVERPDGSNFTLKIRSTKLEDSAMYFCASSEVIQYFGPGTRLTVT.

The rearrangement joins TRBV6-5 to TRBJ1-1; maybe TRBD1 (6 bases). The germline V gene encodes CDR1 MNHEY and CDR2 SVGAGI. The CDR3 totals 14 residues. Trimming removed 2 bases from V and 4 bases from J, with 11 bases in between. CDR3 nucleotide sequence: TGTGCCAGCAGTTACGCGACAGGAATCACTGAAGCTTTCTTT. Encoded protein: CASSYATGITEAFF.

This clonotype was seen a few times. The CDR3 DNA follows: TGCGCCAGCAGAGCCGGGGCAGCGTCCAATGAGCAGTTCTTC. It encodes CASRAGAASNEQFF. The chain employs TRBV5-1 and TRBJ2-1; tentatively, D is TRBD1 or TRBD2 (5 bases each). The CDR3 has 14 residues. V lost 5 bases and J 6 bases, leaving 15 bases between the germline ends. Per the germline V gene, CDR1 is SGHRS and CDR2 is YFSETQ.

The table lists this clonotype with many counts. The rearrangement joins TRBV10-3 to TRBJ1-6; no firm D call. Per germline, CDR1 ENHRY and CDR2 SYGVKD. CDR3 length: 14 amino acids. V was clipped by 6 bases and J by 5 bases, with 11 bases between them. The CDR3 is CAISVSPNNSPLHF. CDR3 in DNA: TGTGCCATCAGCGTAAGCCCGAATAATTCACCCCTCCACTTT.

This clonotype was seen at least ten times. The chain carries TRBV3-1 and TRBJ2-2; 14 positions agree with TRBD2. After removal of 3 bases from V and 5 bases from J, the junction contained 8 bases not matched to a gene. The germline V gene encodes CDR1 LGHDT and CDR2 YNNKEL (reference sequence). There are 18 residues in the CDR3. Here the CDR3 DNA reads TGTGCCAGCAGCCAGGTGGGACTAGCGGGAGCCGGGACCGGGGAGCTGTTTTTT. Protein sequence: CASSQVGLAGAGTGELFF.

The V and J genes are TRBV20-1 and TRBJ2-7; D remains unclear. The CDR3 length is 14 residues. Germline V gives CDR1 DFQATT, CDR2 SNEGSKA (reference sequence). Between the trimmed V and J ends, which lost 5 bases and 0 bases, there was a span of 14 bases. The CDR3 nucleotides are TGCAGTGCTCCCCAACAGAGAAGCTCCTACGAGCAGTACTTC. Translation gives CSAPQQRSSYEQYF.

By its share, this clonotype is medium-sized (0.01 to 0.1%). The chain combines TRBV6-6 with TRBJ1-1, with D possibly TRBD1 on 5 matching bases. Germline V CDR1 and CDR2: MNHNY, SVGAGI (reference sequence). CDR3 size: 16 residues. Trimming removed 4 bases from V and 3 bases from J, with 18 bases in between. The CDR3 reads CASSFAGTTADTEAFF. In nucleotides, the CDR3 is TGTGCCAGCAGTTTCGCCGGGACGACTGCCGACACTGAAGCTTTCTTT.

This clonotype turned up a few times. The chain combines TRBV20-1 with TRBJ2-7; TRBD2 aligns across 13 bases. Per germline, CDR1 DFQATT and CDR2 SNEGSKA (reference sequence). J was trimmed by 1 base and V by 5 bases; bases with no gene match: 8. The CDR3 is 16 residues long. CDR3 bases: TGCAGTGCTCGAGGACTAGCGGGAGTGTCTTCCTACGAGCAGTACTTC. Amino acid sequence: CSARGLAGVSSYEQYF.

There are many counts of this clonotype. The CDR3 loop reads CASRTSGRFDTQYF. For the CDR3, the DNA is TGTGCCAGTCGGACTAGCGGGAGATTCGATACGCAGTATTTT. This sequence joins TRBV6-1 and TRBJ2-3; 13 bases are a match to TRBD2. The CDR3 sequence is 14 residues long. CDR1 is MNHNS and CDR2 is SASEGT in the germline V gene. Germline trimming cut 9 bases from V and 6 bases from J; bases unmatched to any gene: 6.

This clonotype was counted at least ten times. The chain links TRBV2 to TRBJ1-1; D unclear. The CDR3 runs 13 residues. Per the germline V gene, CDR1 is SNHLY and CDR2 is FYNNEI. V shed 6 bases and J shed 0 bases, with 8 bases lying between them. The CDR3 DNA reads as TGTGCCAGCAGGGAGGATGTGAACACTGAAGCTTTCTTT. This gives the protein CASREDVNTEAFF. The full variable domain, with the rest looked up from reference TRBV2 and TRBJ1-1, is EPEVTQTPSHQVTQMGQEVILRCVPISNHLYFYWYRQILGQKVEFLVSFYNNEISEKSEIFDDQFSVERPDGSNFTLKIRSTKLEDSAMYFCASREDVNTEAFFGQGTRLTVV.

There are a few counts of this clonotype. The chain has TRBV7-6 and TRBJ2-1; TRBD2 is a possible D gene (5 bases). The CDR3 has 12 amino acids. V dropped 5 bases and J dropped 7 bases, with 9 bases sitting between them. CDR1 SGHVS and CDR2 FNYEAQ come from the germline V gene. Here the CDR3 reads CASSLRRNEQFF. The CDR3 nucleotides are TGTGCCAGCAGCCTTCGGAGGAATGAGCAGTTCTTC. The full variable domain, completed using reference TRBV7-6 and TRBJ2-1, is GAGVSQSPRYKVTKRGQDVALRCDPISGHVSLYWYRQALGQGPEFLTYFNYEAQQDKSGLPNDRFSAERPEGSISTLTIQRTEQRDSAMYRCASSLRRNEQFFGPGTRLTVL.

This clonotype was counted ten times or more. This chain joins TRBV5-1 and TRBJ1-6; D gene uncertain. Trimming left V 0 bases short and J 14 bases short, with 12 bases between. The CDR3 extends over 13 amino acids. Germline V gives CDR1 SGHRS, CDR2 YFSETQ. CDR3 in amino acids: CASSLESALALHF. The CDR3 nucleotides are TGCGCCAGCAGCTTGGAGTCGGCCCTGGCCCTCCACTTT.

This clonotype was counted many times. The chain links TRBV10-1 to TRBJ2-2; 8 bases are shared with TRBD2. Germline values: CDR1 WNHNN, CDR2 SYGVQD (reference sequence). Germline trimming cut 10 bases from V and 9 bases from J; bases unmatched to any gene: 13. The CDR3 contains 14 residues. The CDR3 loop reads CATCHPGLARELFF. The CDR3 DNA reads as TGCGCCACATGCCATCCCGGACTAGCTAGGGAGCTGTTTTTT.

This clonotype was observed many times. The rearrangement uses TRBV7-2 and TRBJ2-5, with 8 nucleotides matching TRBD2. Germline loops: CDR1 SGHTA, CDR2 FQGNSA. V lost 1 base, J lost 4 bases, and 5 bases stayed unmatched. The CDR3 spans 15 residues. The CDR3 is CASSLEAGGGETQYF. CDR3 bases: TGTGCCAGCAGCTTAGAGGCGGGAGGTGGAGAGACCCAGTACTTC.

This clonotype was found a few times. The chain links TRBV2 to TRBJ2-1; D perhaps matches TRBD2 (5 bases). Germline CDR1 SNHLY, CDR2 FYNNEI. There are 14 residues in the CDR3. The germline V and J ends were trimmed by 6 bases and 0 bases, with 9 bases remaining between them. The CDR3 DNA is TGTGCCAGCAGGGAGGATCGCTCCTACAATGAGCAGTTCTTC. As protein: CASREDRSYNEQFF.

This clonotype was seen repeatedly, ten times or more. This rearrangement joins TRBV29-1 to TRBJ1-2; TRBD1 matches 9 bases. J was trimmed by 6 bases and V by 4 bases; bases with no gene match: 6. The CDR3 runs to 13 residues. Germline V CDR1 and CDR2: SQVTM, ANQGSEA. The DNA for the CDR3 is TGCAGCGTTGCCGGGACAGGGCTCGATGGCTACACCTTC. It yields the protein CSVAGTGLDGYTF.

Many counts were recorded for this clonotype. V gene TRBV29-1 combines with J gene TRBJ2-3; D tentatively fits TRBD1 or TRBD2 (5 bases each). Germline lookup yields CDR1 SQVTM and CDR2 ANQGSEA. This CDR3 has 19 amino acids. Trimming shortened V by 1 base and J by 2 bases, and 25 bases separated the two germline ends. CDR3 DNA sequence: TGCAGCGTTGAAGGGACGAGCGTTTCGGGACCCGGGGCCACAGATACGCAGTATTTT. It specifies CSVEGTSVSGPGATDTQYF.

In its sample, this clonotype was seen a few times. This rearrangement joins TRBV7-3 to TRBJ2-2; 8 bases are a match to TRBD2. V dropped 5 bases and J dropped 6; count of bases not matched to a gene: 11. Looked up from germline, CDR1 is SGHTA and CDR2 is FQGTGA. This CDR3 comprises 16 residues. Here the CDR3 DNA reads TGTGCCAGCAGCCCCTCCGGGACTAGAGGATCCGGGGAGCTGTTTTTT. Its translation: CASSPSGTRGSGELFF.

This clonotype has ten or more counts. The genes are TRBV20-1 and TRBJ1-1; 8 nucleotides line up with TRBD1. The CDR3 length is 16 residues. The J segment lost 6 bases and the V segment lost 5 bases, leaving 17 bases of the junction unmatched. Germline loops: CDR1 DFQATT, CDR2 SNEGSKA (reference sequence). The DNA for the CDR3 is TGCAGTGCTTCCCTTACACAAGTCAGGGGGCAGCCTGAAGCTTTCTTT. The encoded protein is CSASLTQVRGQPEAFF.

J is TRBJ2-1 and V is TRBV20-1; 8 bases agree with TRBD2. This CDR3 is built from 14 residues. The germline V gene has CDR1 DFQATT and CDR2 SNEGSKA (reference sequence). V shed 5 bases, J shed 5 bases, and the junction held 8 bases outside the gene matches. In DNA form, the CDR3 reads TGCAGTGCTTTAAGCGGGAGTTTAGACAATGAGCAGTTCTTC. The encoded protein is CSALSGSLDNEQFF.

This clonotype turned up a few times. The rearrangement joins TRBV29-1 to TRBJ1-1, with D possibly TRBD1 on 6 matching bases. V lost 6 bases to trimming and J lost 1 base, with 15 bases between them. This CDR3 is built from 14 residues. Germline CDR1 reads SQVTM; CDR2 reads ANQGSEA. The CDR3 DNA sequence: TGCAGCGTGGGACACAAGATGAAGAACACTGAAGCTTTCTTT. Protein product: CSVGHKMKNTEAFF.

This clonotype was observed a few times. V usage is TRBV11-2 and J usage is TRBJ2-2; D is ambiguous. V lost 0 bases to trimming and J lost 4 bases, with 3 bases between them. Germline CDR1 reads SGHAT; CDR2 reads FQNNGV. This CDR3 contains 13 residues. CDR3 region: CASSLDLTGELFF. The DNA for the CDR3 is TGTGCCAGCAGCTTAGACCTCACCGGGGAGCTGTTTTTT.

This clonotype showed up many times. This rearrangement joins TRBV14 to TRBJ1-5; D unclear. The CDR3 spans 12 residues. V was shortened by 1 base and J by 4 bases, with 2 bases between the two germline ends. From germline, CDR1 is SGHDN and CDR2 FVKESK. CDR3 DNA: TGTGCCAGCAGCCAAGGTAATCAGCCCCAGCATTTT. Encoded protein: CASSQGNQPQHF. The whole variable domain, filled in from reference TRBV14 and TRBJ1-5, reads EAGVTQFPSHSVIEKGQTVTLRCDPISGHDNLYWYRRVMGKEIKFLLHFVKESKQDESGMPNNRFLAERTGGTYSTLKVQPAELEDSGVYFCASSQGNQPQHFGDGTRLSIL.

This clonotype has at least ten counts. V and J are TRBV6-5 and TRBJ1-1; D is ambiguous. Germline V gives CDR1 MNHEY, CDR2 SVGAGI. The V gene lost 0 bases and the J gene lost 4 bases, with 9 bases spanning the gap. The CDR3 totals 14 residues. CDR3 in amino acids: CASSYSPLATEAFF. In DNA form, the CDR3 reads TGTGCCAGCAGTTACTCCCCTTTGGCCACTGAAGCTTTCTTT.

V is TRBV6-6 and J is TRBJ1-2, with 8 bases aligning to TRBD1. This CDR3 is built from 17 residues. V was pared by 2 bases and J by 4 bases, with 12 bases of the junction left unmatched. CDR1 MNHNY and CDR2 SVGAGI come from the germline V gene (reference sequence). This CDR3 reads CASSYPTLAGGGYGYTF. CDR3 coding DNA: TGTGCCAGCAGTTACCCCACCCTGGCAGGGGGCGGCTATGGCTACACCTTC.

The table lists this clonotype with many counts. This chain connects TRBV12-3 or TRBV12-4 to TRBJ2-3; D is possibly TRBD2 (5 bases). Between the trimmed V and J ends, which lost 5 bases and 2 bases, there was a span of 14 bases. The CDR3 runs 15 residues. The CDR3 here is CASSPSQRNTDTQYF. DNA for the CDR3: TGTGCCAGCAGTCCCTCCCAGCGGAACACAGATACGCAGTATTTT.